The clone carrying this TCR beta chain was detected a few times. The target antigen is unknown. The data were taken from a study of T and B cells in COVID-19 patients. Study at large: Most recovered patients had mild to moderate COVID-19 treated as outpatients. Median age was about 35 years in the recovered cohort and about 67 years in the active-infection cohort. Findings and limits, study-wide: Early severe-case samples and blood from mildly ill patients during symptoms were in short supply. In COVID-19 patients, T cell receptor beta variable and joining gene use was reportedly strongly skewed.

From blood, about 250-550 ng of genomic DNA served as TRB template. Germline V gives CDR1 SEHNR, CDR2 FQNEAQ (reference sequence). This CDR3 is 15 amino acids long. V lost 5 bases and J lost 6, with 20 bases in between. Multiplex PCR with BIOMED2 TRB-A/B primer pools amplified TRB rearrangements. MiXCR, applied by TCRdb to the multiplex PCR reads, yields one record per CDR3 protein. The sample yields approximately 10,000 distinct CDR3 sequences, under 35% seen once. The chain employs TRBV7-9 and TRBJ2-7; D call uncertain. The clonotype was recovered from a human donor who had recovered from COVID-19. Material for sequencing was blood. This CDR3 is CASSPRINPPGEQYF. CDR3 DNA sequence: TGTGCCAGCAGCCCCAGGATCAATCCCCCAGGCGAGCAGTACTTC.